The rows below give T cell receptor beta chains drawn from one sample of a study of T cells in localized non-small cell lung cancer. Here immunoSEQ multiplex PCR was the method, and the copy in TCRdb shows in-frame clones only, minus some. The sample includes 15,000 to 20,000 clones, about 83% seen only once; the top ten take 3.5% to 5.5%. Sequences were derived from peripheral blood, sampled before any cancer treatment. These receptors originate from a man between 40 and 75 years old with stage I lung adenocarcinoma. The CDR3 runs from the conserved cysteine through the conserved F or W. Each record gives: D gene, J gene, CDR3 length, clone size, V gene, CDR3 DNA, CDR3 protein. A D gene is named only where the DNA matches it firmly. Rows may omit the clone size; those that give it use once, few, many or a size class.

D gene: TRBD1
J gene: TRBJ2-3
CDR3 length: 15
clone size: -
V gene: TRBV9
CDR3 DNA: TGTGCCAGCAGCCGGGACAGCCCTAGCACAGATACGCAGTATTTT
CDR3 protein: CASSRDSPSTDTQYF

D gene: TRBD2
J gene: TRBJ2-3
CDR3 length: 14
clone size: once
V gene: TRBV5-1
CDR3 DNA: TGCGCCAGCAGCTTCTTAGCGGGAACAGATACGCAGTATTTT
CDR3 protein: CASSFLAGTDTQYF

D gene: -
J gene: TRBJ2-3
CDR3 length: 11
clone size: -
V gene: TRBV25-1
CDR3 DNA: TGTGCCAGCAGTTTTTCAGATACGCAGTATTTT
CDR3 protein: CASSFSDTQYF

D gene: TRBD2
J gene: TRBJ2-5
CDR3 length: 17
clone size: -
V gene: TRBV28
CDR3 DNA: TGTGCCAGCAGTAGGACCGGGACTAGCGGAGCGCGGGAGACCCAGTACTTC
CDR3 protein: CASSRTGTSGARETQYF

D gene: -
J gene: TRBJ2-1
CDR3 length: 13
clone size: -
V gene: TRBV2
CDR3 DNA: TGTGCCAGCAGTACGAGTAGGGACAATGAGCAGTTCTTC
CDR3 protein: CASSTSRDNEQFF

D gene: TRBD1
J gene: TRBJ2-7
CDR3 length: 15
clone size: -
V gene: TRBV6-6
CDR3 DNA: TGTGCCAGCAGTGCGCCGGGACAGGGGGCCTACGAGCAGTACTTC
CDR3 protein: CASSAPGQGAYEQYF

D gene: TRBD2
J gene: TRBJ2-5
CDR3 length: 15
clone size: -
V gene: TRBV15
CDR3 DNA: TGTGCCACCAGCAGTTTTAGCGGGGGAGGAGAGACCCAGTACTTC
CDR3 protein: CATSSFSGGGETQYF

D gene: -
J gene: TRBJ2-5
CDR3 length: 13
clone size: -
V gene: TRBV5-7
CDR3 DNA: TGTGCCAGCAGCCCTATATCAGAAGAGACCCAGTACTTC
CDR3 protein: CASSPISEETQYF

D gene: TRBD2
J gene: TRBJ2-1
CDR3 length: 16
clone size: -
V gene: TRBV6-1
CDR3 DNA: TGTGCCAGCAGTGAACTACTAGCGGGAGGTAGCAATGAGCAGTTCTTC
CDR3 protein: CASSELLAGGSNEQFF

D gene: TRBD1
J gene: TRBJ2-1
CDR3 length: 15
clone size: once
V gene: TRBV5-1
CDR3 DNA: TGCGCCAGCAGCTTGGGACAGGGAAAATACAATGAGCAGTTCTTC
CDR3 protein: CASSLGQGKYNEQFF

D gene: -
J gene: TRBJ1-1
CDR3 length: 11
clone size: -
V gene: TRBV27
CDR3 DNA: TGTGCCAGCAGTCCCGGGACAGAAGCTTTCTTT
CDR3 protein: CASSPGTEAFF

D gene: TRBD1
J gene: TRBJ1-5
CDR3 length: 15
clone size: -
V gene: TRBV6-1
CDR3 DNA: TGTGCCAGCAGTGGCAGGGGGTCTAGCAATCAGCCCCAGCATTTT
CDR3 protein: CASSGRGSSNQPQHF

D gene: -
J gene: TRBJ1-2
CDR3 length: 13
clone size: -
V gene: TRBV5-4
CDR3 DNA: TGTGCCAGCAGCCCCGGGACCTGGCCGGCGTACACCTTC
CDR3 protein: CASSPGTWPAYTF

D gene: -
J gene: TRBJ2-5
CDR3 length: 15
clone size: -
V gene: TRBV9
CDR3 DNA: TGTGCCAGCACCTTCGGAGGGGGGCGTGGGGAGACCCAGTACTTC
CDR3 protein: CASTFGGGRGETQYF

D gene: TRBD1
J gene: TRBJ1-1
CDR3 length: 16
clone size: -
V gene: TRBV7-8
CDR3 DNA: TGTGCCAGCAGCTTACAACAGGGGGCGGGGAACACTGAAGCTTTCTTT
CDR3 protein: CASSLQQGAGNTEAFF

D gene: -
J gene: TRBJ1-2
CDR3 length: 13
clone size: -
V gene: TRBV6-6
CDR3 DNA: TGTGCCAGCAGTTACTCCTCCGGGAATGGCTACACCTTC
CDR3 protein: CASSYSSGNGYTF

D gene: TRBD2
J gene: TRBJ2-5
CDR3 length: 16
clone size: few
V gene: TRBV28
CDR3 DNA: TGTGCCAGCAGTCTGATACTAGCGGGGCTCCAAGAGACCCAGTACTTC
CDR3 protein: CASSLILAGLQETQYF

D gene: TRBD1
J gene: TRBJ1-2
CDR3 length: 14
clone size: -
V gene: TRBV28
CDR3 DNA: TGTGCCAGCAGTCCGACAGGGTTGGGCTATGGCTACACCTTC
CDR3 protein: CASSPTGLGYGYTF

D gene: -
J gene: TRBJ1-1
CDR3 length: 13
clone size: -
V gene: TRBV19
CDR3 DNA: TGTGCCAGTAGTACCCATCAGGGCAGAGAAGCTTTCTTT
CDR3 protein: CASSTHQGREAFF

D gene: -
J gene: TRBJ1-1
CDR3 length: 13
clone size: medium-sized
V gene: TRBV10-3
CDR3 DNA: TGTGCCGCCTATTCGACAGGGAACACTGAAGCTTTCTTT
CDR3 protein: CAAYSTGNTEAFF

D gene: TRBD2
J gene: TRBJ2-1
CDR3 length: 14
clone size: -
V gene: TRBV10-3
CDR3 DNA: TGTGCCATCAGCCGTAGCGGGTTAAACAATGAGCAGTTCTTC
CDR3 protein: CAISRSGLNNEQFF

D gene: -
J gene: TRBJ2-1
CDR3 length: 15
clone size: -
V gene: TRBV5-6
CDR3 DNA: TGTGCCAGCAGCTTGCAAGGAGGGAGCCACAATGAGCAGTTCTTC
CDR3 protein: CASSLQGGSHNEQFF

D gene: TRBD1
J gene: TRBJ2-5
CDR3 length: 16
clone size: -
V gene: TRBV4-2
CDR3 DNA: TGTGCCAGCAGCCTACTGGGGACAGGGGGGATGGAGACCCAGTACTTC
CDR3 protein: CASSLLGTGGMETQYF

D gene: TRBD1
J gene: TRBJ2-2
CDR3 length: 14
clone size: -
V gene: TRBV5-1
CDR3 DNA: TGCGCCAGCAGCTTACAGGGGCCCCGAGGGGAGCTGTTTTTT
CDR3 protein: CASSLQGPRGELFF

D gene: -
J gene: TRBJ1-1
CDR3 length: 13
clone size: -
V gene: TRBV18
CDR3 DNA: TGTGCCAGCTCACCACGGGGGTACACTGAAGCTTTCTTT
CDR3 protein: CASSPRGYTEAFF

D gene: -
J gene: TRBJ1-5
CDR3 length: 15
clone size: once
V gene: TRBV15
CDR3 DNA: TGTGCCACCAGCACAACAGGGAACCCGAATCAGCCCCAGCATTTT
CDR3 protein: CATSTTGNPNQPQHF

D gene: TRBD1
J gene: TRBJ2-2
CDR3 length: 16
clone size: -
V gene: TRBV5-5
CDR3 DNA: TGTGCCAGCAGCTCCAAGACAGGGGCGGGATCCGGGGAGCTGTTTTTT
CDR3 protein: CASSSKTGAGSGELFF

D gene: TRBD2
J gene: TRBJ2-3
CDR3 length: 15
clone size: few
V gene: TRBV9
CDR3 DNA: TGTGCCAGCAGCACCTTAGCGGGGGCGGTAGATACGCAGTATTTT
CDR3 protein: CASSTLAGAVDTQYF

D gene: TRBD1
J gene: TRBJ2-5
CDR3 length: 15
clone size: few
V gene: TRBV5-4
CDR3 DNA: TGTGCCAGCAGCAGGCCGACAGGGGGCGAAGAGACCCAGTACTTC
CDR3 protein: CASSRPTGGEETQYF

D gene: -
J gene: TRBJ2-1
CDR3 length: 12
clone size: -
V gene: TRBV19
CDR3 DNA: TGTGCCAGTAGTATCGGGGGGCCTGAGCGGTTCTTC
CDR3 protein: CASSIGGPERFF

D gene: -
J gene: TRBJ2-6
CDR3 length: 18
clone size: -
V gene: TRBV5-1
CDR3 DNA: TGCGCCAGCAGCTTGAATTATCCGGTGTCCTCTGGGGCCAACGTCCTGACTTTC
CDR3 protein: CASSLNYPVSSGANVLTF